Below are 26 T cell receptor beta chains sequenced from a single sample in a study of Ad26.COV2.S vaccination and SARS-CoV-2 variants. Clones were sequenced by immunoSEQ multiplex PCR, and TCRdb holds only the in-frame ones, with some missing. The repertoire holds roughly 320,000 clones, with around 84% as singletons. Treatment in this sample: roughly 20 received Ad26.COV2.S at low or high dose, single or two shots; roughly five received placebo; per-sample allocation not given. All samples were drawn on day 63, counting from the first vaccine or placebo injection. The sequenced sample was peripheral blood, obtained in a trial of Ad26.COV2.S vaccine versus placebo. These receptors came from a person aged 18-65 years who received the Ad26.COV2.S COVID-19 vaccine or a placebo.

V and J are TRBV11-2 and TRBJ2-7, with D perhaps matching TRBD2 (7 bases). This CDR3 spans 15 amino acids. Trimming shortened V by 1 base and J by 2 bases, and 12 bases separated the two germline ends. The germline V gene has CDR1 SGHAT and CDR2 FQNNGV. The CDR3 loop reads CASSLGPRGPYEQYF. Written as DNA, the CDR3 is TGTGCCAGCAGCTTAGGCCCGCGGGGGCCCTACGAGCAGTACTTC.

V usage is TRBV6-2 or TRBV6-3 and J usage is TRBJ2-7; 8 nucleotides align to TRBD1. Per the germline V gene, CDR1 is MNHEY and CDR2 is SVGEGT. The CDR3 contains 14 residues. V was pared by 5 bases and J by 4 bases, with 7 bases of the junction left unmatched. CDR3: CASSRAGGAYEQYF. CDR3 nucleotides: TGTGCCAGCAGTAGAGCAGGGGGCGCGTACGAGCAGTACTTC.

This clone has only a few counts. This rearrangement joins TRBV6-5 to TRBJ1-5; possibly TRBD1 for D (5 bases). Germline CDR1 MNHEY, CDR2 SVGAGI. This CDR3 contains 13 residues. Between the trimmed V and J ends, which lost 7 bases and 6 bases, there was a span of 13 bases. The CDR3 loop is CASMGRPGQPQHF. The CDR3 DNA follows: TGTGCCAGCATGGGGCGACCGGGTCAGCCCCAGCATTTT.

V is TRBV12-3 or TRBV12-4 and J is TRBJ2-2; 7 bases map to TRBD1. The CDR3 sequence is 13 residues long. The ends lost 7 bases at V and 9 bases at J; junction bases unmatched: 8. CDR3 sequence: CASTHLTGRELFF. In DNA, the CDR3 is TGTGCCAGCACCCATCTGACAGGGAGGGAGCTGTTTTTT.

This clone was counted a single time. The chain has TRBV7-3 and TRBJ1-6; tentative D call: TRBD1 (5 bases). The CDR3 runs 13 residues. Trimming stripped 1 base from V and 11 bases from J, with 9 bases between. Germline CDR1 reads SGHTA; CDR2 reads FQGTGA. As DNA, the CDR3 is TGTGCCAGCAGCTTAATGGGGCAGACACCCCTCCACTTT. Residues: CASSLMGQTPLHF. The full variable domain, in which reference TRBV7-3 and TRBJ1-6 provide the parts outside the CDR3, is GAGVSQTPSNKVTEKGKYVELRCDPISGHTALYWYRQSLGQGPEFLIYFQGTGAADDSGLPNDRFFAVRPEGSVSTLKIQRTERGDSAVYLCASSLMGQTPLHFGNGTRLTVT.

CDR3 protein: CASSQAWDRGNTF. For the CDR3, the DNA is TGTGCCAGCAGCCAAGCCTGGGACAGGGGGAACACCTTC. V is TRBV3-1 (or the pseudogene TRBV3-2) and J is TRBJ1-2; 11 bases align to TRBD1. The CDR3 sequence is 13 residues long. Germline values: CDR1 LGHDT, CDR2 YNNKEL (reference sequence). J lost 12 bases, V lost 1 base, and 4 bases had no gene match.

The gene calls are TRBV5-1 and TRBJ1-1, with TRBD1 matching 7 bases. CDR3 length equals 14 residues. Germline CDR1 SGHRS, CDR2 YFSETQ. V trimming: 4 bases; J trimming: 1 base; junction bases outside the gene matches: 4. CDR3 loop: CASSLDRANTEAFF. For the CDR3, the DNA is TGCGCCAGCAGCCTAGACAGGGCGAACACTGAAGCTTTCTTT.

This chain uses TRBV25-1 with TRBJ2-3; D possibly corresponds to TRBD1 (6 bases). CDR3 size: 18 residues. The ends were cut back, 3 bases at V and 1 base at J, with 20 bases in the middle. The germline V gene has CDR1 MGHDK and CDR2 SYGVNS. CDR3 DNA sequence: TGTGCCAGCAGTGAGCCGACGACATTTGGGGGCGGCACAGATACGCAGTATTTT. Amino acids: CASSEPTTFGGGTDTQYF.

This chain links TRBV4-3 with TRBJ2-5, with 8 bases fitting TRBD1. Trimming cost V 2 bases and J 5 bases; bases outside gene matches: 7. The CDR3 totals 15 residues. The germline V gene encodes CDR1 LGHNA and CDR2 YSLEER. The chain's CDR3 is CASSQTFRTGETQYF. Here the CDR3 DNA reads TGCGCCAGCAGCCAAACCTTTCGGACAGGGGAGACCCAGTACTTC.

The V gene is TRBV10-1, the J gene TRBJ2-7; 9 nucleotides align to TRBD1. There are 14 residues in the CDR3. J gave up 5 bases and V 4 bases, and 6 bases lay outside the gene matches. Germline CDR1 reads WNHNN; CDR2 reads SYGVQD (reference sequence). The CDR3 bases are TGCGCCAGCAGTGCGGGACAGGGAGTTAACGAGCAGTACTTC. Protein: CASSAGQGVNEQYF.

The CDR3 sequence: CASSQQEDGGQPQHF. CDR3 in DNA: TGCGCCAGCAGCCAACAAGAGGATGGGGGTCAGCCCCAGCATTTT. The chain links TRBV4-3 to TRBJ1-5; maybe TRBD1 (5 bases). From germline, CDR1 is LGHNA and CDR2 YSLEER. Deletions cut 2 bases from V and 6 bases from J, with 14 bases between. This CDR3 has 15 residues.

The CDR3 sequence is CASSYGLAGGKETQYF. The CDR3 DNA follows: TGTGCCAGCAGTTACGGACTAGCGGGGGGTAAAGAGACCCAGTACTTC. The genes are TRBV2 and TRBJ2-5; 14 nucleotides align to TRBD2. CDR1 SNHLY and CDR2 FYNNEI come from the germline V gene. The CDR3 has 16 residues. V dropped 5 bases and J dropped 3; count of bases not matched to a gene: 5.

The chain joins TRBV18 to TRBJ2-7; TRBD1 matches 7 bases. J gave up 7 bases and V 6 bases, and 6 bases lay outside the gene matches. There are 12 residues in the CDR3. In germline, CDR1 is KGHSH, CDR2 LQKENI. The CDR3 is CASSRQGDEQYF. CDR3 in DNA: TGTGCCAGCTCTCGACAGGGTGATGAGCAGTACTTC. The whole variable domain, filled in from reference TRBV18 and TRBJ2-7, reads NAGVMQNPRHLVRRRGQEARLRCSPMKGHSHVYWYRQLPEEGLKFMVYLQKENIIDESGMPKERFSAEFPKEGPSILRIQQVVRGDSAAYFCASSRQGDEQYFGPGTRLTVT.

The chain has TRBV6-1 and TRBJ1-2, with D possibly TRBD1 on 6 matching bases. V was pared by 1 base and J by 4 bases, with 19 bases between. Looked up from germline, CDR1 is MNHNS and CDR2 is SASEGT. The CDR3 is 17 residues long. The CDR3 is CASSEGGTRAPIYGYTF. The CDR3 DNA sequence: TGTGCCAGCAGTGAAGGAGGGACAAGGGCCCCAATCTATGGCTACACCTTC.

J is TRBJ1-5 and V is TRBV27, with D perhaps matching TRBD1 (6 bases). Trimming took off 5 bases at V and 7 bases at J, with 21 bases between the two ends. This CDR3 spans 16 amino acids. Germline loops: CDR1 MNHEY, CDR2 SMNVEV (reference sequence). The DNA for the CDR3 is TGTGCCAGCAGTCCCATTTCAGGGGTGCGAGGCCAGCCCCAGCATTTT. Protein sequence: CASSPISGVRGQPQHF.

This chain joins TRBV18 and TRBJ2-7; tentative D call: TRBD2 (5 bases). The CDR3 covers 14 residues. Trimming stripped 1 base from V and 0 bases from J, with 7 bases between. Germline V lookup: CDR1 KGHSH, CDR2 LQKENI. In DNA form, the CDR3 reads TGTGCCAGCTCACCACAGGAGGTCTCCTACGAGCAGTACTTC. The encoded protein is CASSPQEVSYEQYF.

The V call is TRBV18, the J call TRBJ1-6, with unresolved D. This CDR3 contains 14 residues. CDR1 KGHSH and CDR2 LQKENI come from the germline V gene. V shed 3 bases and J shed 8 bases, with 11 bases lying between them. CDR3 nucleotides: TGTGCCAGCTCACCTTCGGACGGATATTCACCCCTCCACTTT. Protein sequence: CASSPSDGYSPLHF.

The chain carries TRBV5-1 and TRBJ1-1; TRBD1 aligns across 7 bases. The V and J ends lost 4 bases and 6 bases, in that order; junction bases with no gene match: 6. Per the germline V gene, CDR1 is SGHRS and CDR2 is YFSETQ. CDR3 size: 13 residues. The CDR3 region has the DNA TGCGCCAGCAGCCCAAACACAGGGGCTGAAGCTTTCTTT. Amino acids: CASSPNTGAEAFF.

The rearrangement uses TRBV12-3 or TRBV12-4 and TRBJ1-2, with TRBD1 matching over 8 bases. The length of the CDR3 is 12 residues. V shed 8 bases and J 3 bases; nucleotides not matched to a gene: 2. For the CDR3, the DNA is TGTGCCAGCGGACAGGGATACTATGGCTACACCTTC. Protein product: CASGQGYYGYTF.

This chain uses TRBV7-8 with TRBJ2-3; no definite D call. CDR1 is SGHVS and CDR2 is FQNEAQ in the germline V gene. V lost 0 bases and J lost 2, with 9 bases in between. The CDR3 sequence is 15 residues long. Written as DNA, the CDR3 is TGTGCCAGCAGCTTAGCGTCGGGTTACACAGATACGCAGTATTTT. It codes for CASSLASGYTDTQYF.

This clone was observed a few times. The gene calls are TRBV5-1 and TRBJ1-6; no reliable D call. V was pared by 7 bases and J by 5 bases, with 13 bases between. The CDR3 spans 14 residues. Looked up from germline, CDR1 is SGHRS and CDR2 is YFSETQ. The CDR3 spells CASRARENNSPLHF. CDR3 nucleotide sequence: TGCGCCAGCCGTGCGAGGGAAAATAATTCACCCCTCCACTTT. The whole variable domain, remainder taken from reference TRBV5-1 and TRBJ1-6, is KAGVTQTPRYLIKTRGQQVTLSCSPISGHRSVSWYQQTPGQGLQFLFEYFSETQRNKGNFPGRFSGRQFSNSRSEMNVSTLELGDSALYLCASRARENNSPLHFGNGTRLTVT.

This chain joins TRBV5-6 and TRBJ2-2; D uncertain. Trimming removed 4 bases at V and 4 bases at J, with 14 bases between. CDR1 is SGHDT and CDR2 is YYEEEE in the germline V gene. The CDR3 sequence is 15 residues long. DNA for the CDR3: TGTGCCAGCAGCAGAGGAGAGAGAATCACCGGGGAGCTGTTTTTT. Amino acid sequence: CASSRGERITGELFF. Full variable domain (missing parts from reference TRBV5-6 and TRBJ2-2): DAGVTQSPTHLIKTRGQQVTLRCSPKSGHDTVSWYQQALGQGPQFIFQYYEEEERQRGNFPDRFSGHQFPNYSSELNVNALLLGDSALYLCASSRGERITGELFFGEGSRLTVL.

V is TRBV6-5 and J is TRBJ1-5, with 7 positions matching TRBD1. Germline CDR1 MNHEY, CDR2 SVGAGI. The CDR3 totals 14 residues. The ends lost 7 bases at V and 6 bases at J; junction bases unmatched: 9. The CDR3 nucleotides read TGTGCCAGCATTGGGGACAGACGGTCTCAGCCCCAGCATTTT. The encoded protein is CASIGDRRSQPQHF.

The chain employs TRBV5-1 and TRBJ1-1, with TRBD1 identical over 9 bases. Trimming cost V 4 bases and J 5 bases; bases outside gene matches: 6. CDR1 is SGHRS, CDR2 YFSETQ, per germline. CDR3 length: 14 residues. The CDR3 nucleotides read TGCGCCAGCAGCGGACAGGGGTCGGGGACTGAAGCTTTCTTT. Protein sequence: CASSGQGSGTEAFF.

This sequence joins TRBV5-1 and TRBJ2-1; 11 nucleotides agree with TRBD1. Germline V CDR1 and CDR2: SGHRS, YFSETQ. The CDR3 is made up of 15 amino acids. Trimming at V came to 2 bases and at J to 8 bases, leaving 6 bases not matched to a gene. CDR3 nucleotides: TGCGCCAGCAGCTTAAGGACAGGGGGCGGCTATGAGCAGTTCTTC. Translated: CASSLRTGGGYEQFF.

The V gene is TRBV6-5, the J gene TRBJ2-1; 12 positions match TRBD1. V lost 2 bases, J lost 9 bases, and 5 bases stayed unmatched. The CDR3 is made up of 15 amino acids. Per germline, CDR1 MNHEY and CDR2 SVGAGI. The CDR3 region is CASSYRGQGAIEQFF. The CDR3, as DNA: TGTGCCAGCAGTTACAGGGGACAGGGGGCGATTGAGCAGTTCTTC.